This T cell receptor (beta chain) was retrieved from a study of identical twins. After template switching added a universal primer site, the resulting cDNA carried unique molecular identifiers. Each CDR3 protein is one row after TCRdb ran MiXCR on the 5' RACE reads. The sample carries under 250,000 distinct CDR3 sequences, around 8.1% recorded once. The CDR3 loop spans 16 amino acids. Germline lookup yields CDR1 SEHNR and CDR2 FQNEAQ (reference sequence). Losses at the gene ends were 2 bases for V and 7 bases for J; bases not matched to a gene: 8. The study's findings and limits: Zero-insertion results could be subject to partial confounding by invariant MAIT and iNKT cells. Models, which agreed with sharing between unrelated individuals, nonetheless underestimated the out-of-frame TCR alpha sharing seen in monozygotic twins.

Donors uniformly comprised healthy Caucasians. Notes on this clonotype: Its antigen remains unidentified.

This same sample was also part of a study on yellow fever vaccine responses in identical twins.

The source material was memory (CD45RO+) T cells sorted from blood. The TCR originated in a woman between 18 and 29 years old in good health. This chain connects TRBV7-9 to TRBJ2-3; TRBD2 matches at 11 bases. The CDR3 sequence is CASSLNLLAGAHTQYF. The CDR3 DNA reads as TGTGCCAGCAGCTTAAACCTACTAGCGGGAGCACATACGCAGTATTTT. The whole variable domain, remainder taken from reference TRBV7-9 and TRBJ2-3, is DTGVSQNPRHKITKRGQNVTFRCDPISEHNRLYWYRQTLGQGPEFLTYFQNEAQLEKSRLLSDRFSAERPKGSFSTLEIQRTEQGDSAMYLCASSLNLLAGAHTQYFGPGTRLTVL.